These 26 T cell receptor beta chains share one sample of origin, sequenced in a study of response to subunit inactivated influenza vaccine. MiXCR, applied by TCRdb to the RT-PCR reads, yields one record per CDR3 protein. In the table there are more than 600,000 distinct CDR3 sequences, roughly 20% of which are singletons. The sequenced sample was PBMCs from blood, obtained roughly 5 days after vaccination. Every receptor here comes from a man aged 45-60 years who received an inactivated influenza vaccine.

This sequence joins TRBV24-1 and TRBJ2-3; 9 nucleotides agree with TRBD2. CDR3 length: 16 amino acids. Germline CDR1 is KGHDR and CDR2 is SFDVKD. The trim removed 4 bases at V and 4 bases at J, leaving 8 bases unmatched. The CDR3 here is CATSDPRRGGPDTQYF. Written as DNA, the CDR3 is TGTGCCACCAGTGACCCTAGGCGGGGGGGCCCAGATACGCAGTATTTT.

This clonotype showed up just a few times. In DNA, the CDR3 is TGCAGCGTTGCCGGGGAGGATACGCAGTATTTT. Amino acid sequence: CSVAGEDTQYF. The chain uses TRBV29-1 and TRBJ2-3; TRBD2 is a possible D gene (5 bases). The CDR3 has 11 amino acids. Trimming shortened V by 4 bases and J by 6 bases, and 8 bases separated the two germline ends. The germline V gene has CDR1 SQVTM and CDR2 ANQGSEA.

The chain joins TRBV4-1 to TRBJ2-1, with D possibly matching TRBD2 (6 bases). The CDR3 is made up of 18 amino acids. V dropped 0 bases and J dropped 7 bases, with 22 bases sitting between them. Germline lookup yields CDR1 MGHRA and CDR2 YSYEKL. CDR3 loop: CASSQEVHGGLGENEQFF. In DNA, the CDR3 is TGCGCCAGCAGCCAAGAGGTACATGGGGGACTGGGGGAGAATGAGCAGTTCTTC.

V gene TRBV27 combines with J gene TRBJ2-1; 11 bases match TRBD2. The CDR3 is 16 residues long. The V segment lost 5 bases and the J segment 4 bases; nucleotides outside the gene matches: 7. Germline loops: CDR1 MNHEY, CDR2 SMNVEV (reference sequence). CDR3 DNA sequence: TGTGCCAGCAGTCGAGGGACTAGCGGATCTTACAATGAGCAGTTCTTC. Translation gives CASSRGTSGSYNEQFF.

V gene TRBV11-2 combines with J gene TRBJ1-2, with D possibly being TRBD1 (5 bases). Per the germline V gene, CDR1 is SGHAT and CDR2 is FQNNGV. V lost 5 bases and J 4 bases, leaving 17 bases between the germline ends. The CDR3 totals 15 residues. The CDR3: CASSISDGATYGYTF. The DNA for the CDR3 is TGTGCCAGCAGCATATCGGACGGGGCGACCTATGGCTACACCTTC.

A note on this clonotype: A much larger clone differs by one base, so this may be a read error. The chain uses TRBV7-9 and TRBJ2-3, with D unresolved. Germline-derived CDR1 and CDR2 are SEHNR and FQNEAQ (reference sequence). The CDR3 extends over 13 amino acids. Here the CDR3 DNA reads TGTGCCGGCAGCCAGCCCGGCACAGATACGCAGTATTTT. This sequence encodes CAGSQPGTDTQYF.

This chain links TRBV6-5 with TRBJ2-7, with unresolved D. Germline-derived CDR1 and CDR2 are MNHEY and SVGAGI. The CDR3 is 12 amino acids. CDR3 in amino acids: CACRMGSGEQYF. CDR3 DNA: TGTGCATGCAGGATGGGTTCTGGCGAGCAGTACTTC.

A few counts support this clonotype. This chain connects TRBV6-5 to TRBJ2-1; 10 bases are a match to TRBD2. CDR1 and CDR2 (germline): MNHEY, SVGAGI. Losses at the gene ends were 6 bases for V and 6 bases for J; bases not matched to a gene: 8. This CDR3 region has 15 residues. CDR3 loop: CASRLTSGAFNEQFF. CDR3 nucleotide sequence: TGTGCCAGCAGGTTAACTAGCGGGGCCTTCAATGAGCAGTTCTTC.

The J gene is TRBJ2-1, the V gene TRBV19, with D uncertain. Germline CDR1 and CDR2: LNHDA and SQIVND (reference sequence). Trimming cost V 9 bases and J 5 bases, with 11 bases left between them. The CDR3 has 12 amino acids. The DNA for the CDR3 is TGTGCCAGCACCGCTTGGGACAATGAGCAGTTCTTC. This codes for CASTAWDNEQFF.

This clonotype was seen repeatedly, ten times or more. The chain combines TRBV5-1 with TRBJ2-7; D remains ambiguous. Germline V gene sequence: CDR1 SGHRS, CDR2 YFSETQ. V was cut by 4 bases and J by 3 bases, with 8 bases left in between. The CDR3 is made up of 12 amino acids. CDR3 nucleotide sequence: TGCGCCAGCAGCCCGGAGAGCTACGAGCAGTACTTC. Translating gives CASSPESYEQYF. Full variable domain (remainder filled in from reference TRBV5-1 and TRBJ2-7): KAGVTQTPRYLIKTRGQQVTLSCSPISGHRSVSWYQQTPGQGLQFLFEYFSETQRNKGNFPGRFSGRQFSNSRSEMNVSTLELGDSALYLCASSPESYEQYFGPGTRLTVT.

This clonotype showed up just a few times. V usage is TRBV15 and J usage is TRBJ2-1; 11 positions agree with TRBD2. The CDR3 is 17 residues long. Germline CDR1 LNHNV, CDR2 YYDKDF (reference sequence). The V segment lost 5 bases and the J segment 5 bases; nucleotides outside the gene matches: 11. The CDR3 DNA sequence: TGTGCCACCAGCGCCCGAGGTAGCGGGAGGGTCCACAATGAGCAGTTCTTC. This translates into CATSARGSGRVHNEQFF.

This chain uses TRBV4-3 with TRBJ2-1, with D maybe TRBD1 (6 bases). Trimming cost V 5 bases and J 5 bases, with 19 bases left between them. Per germline, CDR1 LGHNA and CDR2 YSLEER. This CDR3 has 16 amino acids. The CDR3 coding sequence is TGCGCCAGCAGCATTGGACAGCGGTTGGACAACAATGAGCAGTTCTTC. Translated, it gives CASSIGQRLDNNEQFF.

This clonotype was counted only a few times. The chain recombines TRBV6-5 with TRBJ2-7, with 10 positions matching TRBD2. The length of the CDR3 is 16 residues. V lost 2 bases, J lost 3 bases, and 7 bases stayed unmatched. Germline V gene data show CDR1 as MNHEY and CDR2 as SVGAGI. CDR3 protein: CASSYRPSGGFYEQYF. The CDR3 nucleotides read TGTGCCAGCAGTTACCGGCCTAGCGGGGGTTTCTACGAGCAGTACTTC.

This clonotype was observed a handful of times. The chain couples TRBV5-1 to TRBJ2-5, with D tentatively TRBD1 (6 bases). Per the germline V gene, CDR1 is SGHRS and CDR2 is YFSETQ. Deletions cut 5 bases from V and 2 bases from J, with 10 bases between. The CDR3 consists of 13 residues. The CDR3 nucleotides are TGCGCCAGCAGAACAGGGTTTCAAGAGACCCAGTACTTC. Its protein product is CASRTGFQETQYF.

This sequence joins TRBV12-3 or TRBV12-4 and TRBJ2-5, with 10 bases that match TRBD2. The CDR3 has 15 amino acids. V dropped 5 bases and J dropped 3; count of bases not matched to a gene: 6. The CDR3 DNA reads TGTGCCAGCAGTCCCCCCCTAGCGGGGGAAGAGACCCAGTACTTC. It encodes CASSPPLAGEETQYF.

The chain employs TRBV5-1 and TRBJ1-1; no firm D call. Between the trimmed V and J ends, which lost 3 bases and 1 base, there was a span of 7 bases. The V gene's germline CDR1 is SGHRS and CDR2 YFSETQ. CDR3 length equals 13 residues. CDR3 bases: TGCGCCAGCAGCTCGGACCCGAACACTGAAGCTTTCTTT. Amino acids: CASSSDPNTEAFF.

This clonotype was counted between two and nine times. The chain is built from TRBV11-2 and TRBJ1-1; TRBD1 might be the D (6 bases). The CDR3 covers 17 residues. Trimming cost V 0 bases and J 0 bases, with 14 bases left between them. Looked up from germline, CDR1 is SGHAT and CDR2 is FQNNGV. DNA for the CDR3: TGTGCCAGCAGCTTAGATTTTGCAGGGGCACTGAACACTGAAGCTTTCTTT. Protein sequence: CASSLDFAGALNTEAFF.

The CDR3 DNA follows: TGTGCCAGCAGCACTACAGGACAGGGCTACGAGCAGTACTTC. As protein: CASSTTGQGYEQYF. The rearrangement joins TRBV7-9 to TRBJ2-7; 8 bases align to TRBD1. Trimming removed 5 bases from V and 3 bases from J; junction bases left unmatched: 6. Germline-derived CDR1 and CDR2 are SEHNR and FQNEAQ (reference sequence). The CDR3 extends over 14 amino acids.

The chain links TRBV2 to TRBJ2-7; the D is unclear. Per the germline V gene, CDR1 is SNHLY and CDR2 is FYNNEI. Deletions cut 3 bases from V and 2 bases from J, with 11 bases between. The CDR3 consists of 14 residues. CDR3 region: CASSDPGGPYEQYF. For the CDR3, the DNA is TGTGCCAGCAGTGACCCGGGTGGGCCCTACGAGCAGTACTTC.

V is TRBV12-3 or TRBV12-4 and J is TRBJ2-1; D remains ambiguous. The CDR3 length is 15 residues. The V end lost 2 bases, the J end lost 0 bases, and 8 bases lay between the germline ends. CDR3 DNA: TGTGCCAGCAGTTTACAACTCGACTCCTACAATGAGCAGTTCTTC. Translating gives CASSLQLDSYNEQFF.

J is TRBJ2-7 and V is TRBV7-8; 7 bases are a match to TRBD2. The CDR3 covers 16 residues. The germline CDR1 and CDR2 sequences are SGHVS and FQNEAQ. V lost 1 base to trimming and J lost 6 bases; unmatched junction nucleotides: 12. The CDR3 spells CASSLGERGGQGEQYF. The CDR3, as DNA: TGTGCCAGCAGCTTAGGAGAACGGGGAGGGCAAGGCGAGCAGTACTTC.

This clonotype showed up many times. The rearrangement joins TRBV20-1 to TRBJ1-1; tentative D call: TRBD1 (5 bases). V was clipped by 4 bases and J by 1 base, with 16 bases between them. The CDR3 sequence is 15 residues long. Germline V gene sequence: CDR1 DFQATT, CDR2 SNEGSKA (reference sequence). CDR3 sequence: CSANNPYRPNTEAFF. CDR3 bases: TGCAGTGCTAATAACCCGTACAGGCCGAACACTGAAGCTTTCTTT.

This clonotype occurred a few times. This sequence joins TRBV7-2 and TRBJ2-1; D is undetermined. This CDR3 region has 15 residues. Germline CDR1 and CDR2: SGHTA and FQGNSA. The V end was cut by 0 bases, the J end by 6 bases, with 12 bases between. This CDR3 is CASSLAWGSSNEQFF. The CDR3 nucleotides are TGTGCCAGCAGCTTAGCGTGGGGTAGCAGCAATGAGCAGTTCTTC.

The chain uses TRBV10-3 and TRBJ2-5; maybe TRBD1 (6 bases). Germline V CDR1 and CDR2: ENHRY, SYGVKD. The CDR3 consists of 15 residues. V gave up 3 bases and J gave up 1 base, with 12 bases separating them. The CDR3 region is CAISDRQDAQETQYF. CDR3 sequence (DNA): TGTGCCATCAGTGATAGACAGGACGCCCAAGAGACCCAGTACTTC.

Only a few counts were recorded for this clonotype. This rearrangement joins TRBV7-9 to TRBJ2-7, with 8 nucleotides matching TRBD1. The CDR3 length is 15 residues. Germline V gene lookup returns CDR1 SEHNR and CDR2 FQNEAQ (reference sequence). With 5 bases clipped from V and 1 base from J, the junction kept 7 bases outside the gene matches. The CDR3 bases are TGTGCCAGCAGCGAAGACAGGGGCCCTTCCTACGAGCAGTACTTC. Translated: CASSEDRGPSYEQYF.

Turning to this clonotype: Germline and junction disagree at one end, which may indicate a read error. The chain combines TRBV6-4 with TRBJ2-1, with 8 nucleotides matching TRBD1. Germline V CDR1 and CDR2: MRHNA, SNTAGT. The CDR3 contains 15 residues. The CDR3 nucleotides are TGTGGCAGCAGTCCCGGGACAGGTTTATACAATGAGCAGTTCTTC. Protein product: CGSSPGTGLYNEQFF.